The following is a TCR beta chain sequence with its context. The antigen remains undetermined. This entry comes from a study of beta chain features in type 1 diabetes. Notes on the study in general: Researchers report that Type 1 diabetes patients had moderately but significantly shorter TCRB CDR3s across all four CD4+ subsets.

The whole isolated RNA underwent reverse transcription, so sequencing captured expressed TCRB transcripts. Some clones are missing from TCRdb's copy, which holds only in-frame ones; the method was immunoSEQ multiplex PCR. The sample shows about 190,000 clones, 6.5% to 8.5% of them seen only once. CDR1 and CDR2 from the germline V gene are MDHEN and SYDVKM. CDR3 size: 16 residues. V was pared by 2 bases and J by 6 bases, with 19 bases between. The sequencing input was central memory CD4+ T cells from blood. This receptor was obtained from a man between 18 and 35 years old with type 1 diabetes. This chain connects TRBV28 to TRBJ1-1; D unresolved. CDR3 DNA sequence: TGTGCCAGCAGTTTAAACGGGAACCTTTGGGCCGCTGAAGCTTTCTTT. Its protein product is CASSLNGNLWAAEAFF.